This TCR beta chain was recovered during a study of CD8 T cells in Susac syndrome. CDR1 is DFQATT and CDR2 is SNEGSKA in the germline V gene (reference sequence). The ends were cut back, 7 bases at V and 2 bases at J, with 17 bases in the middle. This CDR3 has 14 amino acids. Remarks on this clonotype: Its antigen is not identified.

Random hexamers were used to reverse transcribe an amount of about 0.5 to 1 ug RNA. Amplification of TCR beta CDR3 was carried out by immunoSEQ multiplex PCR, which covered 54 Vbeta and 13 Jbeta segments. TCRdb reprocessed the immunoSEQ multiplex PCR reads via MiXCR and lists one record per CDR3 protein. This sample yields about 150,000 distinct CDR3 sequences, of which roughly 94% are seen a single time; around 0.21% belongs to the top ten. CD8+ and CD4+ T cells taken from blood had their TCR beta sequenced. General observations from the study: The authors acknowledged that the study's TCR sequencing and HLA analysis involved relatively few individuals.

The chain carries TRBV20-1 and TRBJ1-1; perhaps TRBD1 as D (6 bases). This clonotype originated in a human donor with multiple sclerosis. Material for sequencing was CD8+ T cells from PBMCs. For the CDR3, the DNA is TGCAGTGGATCCCAGAGGGGGTTCAACACTGAAGCTTTCTTT. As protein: CSGSQRGFNTEAFF.